The entry below gives a single T cell receptor (beta chain) sequence along with its context. Its antigen is still unknown. The study sequenced TCR beta in blood CD8+ and CD4+ T cells. CD8+ and CD4+ T cells were negatively isolated; TEMRA cells were FACS-enriched. With random hexamers, roughly 0.45 to 1 ug RNA was reverse transcribed. Amplification of TCR beta CDR3 used immunoSEQ multiplex PCR across 54 Vbeta and 13 Jbeta. MiXCR, run by TCRdb on the immunoSEQ multiplex PCR reads, gives a single entry per CDR3 protein. The table records some 190,000 distinct CDR3 sequences, around 95% of them present only once. This record belongs to a study of CD8 T cells in Susac syndrome. The study, taken as a whole, reports: The TCR sequencing and HLA analysis in the study involved a relatively small number of individuals, as the study acknowledged.

This CDR3 region has 13 residues. Germline loops: CDR1 DFQATT, CDR2 SNEGSKA (reference sequence). V was pared by 2 bases and J by 8 bases, with 13 bases between. This receptor was identified in a human donor with multiple sclerosis. The specimen sequenced was CD4+ T cells from PBMCs. The chain combines TRBV20-1 with TRBJ2-1; D is perhaps TRBD2 (5 bases). CDR3 nucleotides: TGCAGTGCTAGATCCGGGAATTATTATGAGCAGTTCTTC. Its translation: CSARSGNYYEQFF.